The clone carrying this T cell receptor (beta chain) was observed a few times. The target antigen is unknown. The trim removed 5 bases at V and 12 bases at J, leaving 7 bases unmatched. The CDR3 loop spans 14 amino acids. The V gene's germline CDR1 is SEHNR and CDR2 FQNEAQ (reference sequence). Libraries were made from RNA as TCR cDNA, using a modified protocol. Authors' data handling: Per-library CDR3 reads ranged about 2 to 4 million; clonotypes, ~90,000 to ~550,000. TCRdb analysed the 5' RACE reads with MiXCR anew, one entry per CDR3 protein. The V and J calls, along with clone size, are taken from TCRdb and not from the paper's own processing. The table has 350,000 to 450,000 distinct CDR3 sequences, over 25% seen once. The data are from a study of identical twins' blood T cells. Study-wide findings and caveats: Twin repertoire similarity may partly reflect shared environment.

Reared together, all three twin pairs probably met the same infectious agents and vaccines. The receptor comes from a woman aged 18-49 years in good health. This chain uses TRBV7-9 with TRBJ2-1, with TRBD2 matching 13 bases. Sequences were obtained from PBMCs. As DNA, the CDR3 is TGTGCCAGCAGCCCAGGACTAGCGGGAGATTCGCAGTTCTTC. This translates into CASSPGLAGDSQFF. Combining the CDR3 with reference TRBV7-9 and TRBJ2-1 gives the whole variable domain DTGVSQNPRHKITKRGQNVTFRCDPISEHNRLYWYRQTLGQGPEFLTYFQNEAQLEKSRLLSDRFSAERPKGSFSTLEIQRTEQGDSAMYLCASSPGLAGDSQFFGPGTRLTVL.